These 32 T cell receptor beta chains came from one sample sequenced in a study of regulatory T cells in long-lasting Graves disease. The time point was: persistent/refractory GD, antithyroid drugs over 5 years with positive TRAb. Scientists built the TCR library using RNA that was extracted from PBMCs. Sequencing libraries for TCR beta were prepared with iRepertoire HTBI primers and Arm-PCR of CDR3 regions. TCRdb ran MiXCR on the multiplex PCR reads and lists one entry per CDR3 protein. The repertoire consists of 650,000 to 700,000 distinct CDR3 sequences, with around 32% occurring once and the leading ten covering 40% to 55%. This sample comprised peripheral blood mononuclear cells (PBMCs), obtained when the disease was refractory, from a patient treated with antithyroid drugs. All receptors derive from a female donor with Graves disease.

In the case of this clonotype: This clone may be a read error of a much larger clone one base away. The rearrangement joins TRBV28 to TRBJ1-2; 8 bases are shared with TRBD1. Germline trimming cut 6 bases from V and 0 bases from J; bases unmatched to any gene: 6. Germline values: CDR1 MDHEN, CDR2 SYDVKM. The CDR3 totals 15 residues. CDR3 region: CASSPDRVPNYGYTF. As DNA, the CDR3 is TGTGCCAGCAGCCCGGACAGGGTACCTAACTATGGCTACACCTTC.

The chain joins TRBV7-9 to TRBJ1-2; TRBD1 agrees at 8 bases. Germline CDR1 reads SEHNR; CDR2 reads FQNEAQ (reference sequence). The CDR3 is 19 residues long. Germline trimming cut 3 bases from V and 0 bases from J; bases unmatched to any gene: 15. This CDR3 is CASSLGVHGQGGSNYGYTF. CDR3 bases: TGTGCCAGCAGCTTGGGGGTCCACGGACAGGGAGGTTCTAACTATGGCTACACCTTC.

This CDR3 is CASALRAVQNTEAFF. CDR3 sequence (DNA): TGTGCCAGCGCCCTTAGGGCGGTTCAGAACACTGAAGCTTTCTTT. V is TRBV7-9 and J is TRBJ1-1; D is unresolved. Deletions cut 8 bases from V and 1 base from J, with 17 bases between. The germline CDR1 and CDR2 sequences are SEHNR and FQNEAQ (reference sequence). The CDR3 sequence is 15 residues long.

The rearrangement joins TRBV28 to TRBJ1-1; 9 bases map to TRBD1. The CDR3 is 15 amino acids. V was pared by 3 bases and J by 4 bases, with 6 bases of the junction left unmatched. Germline CDR1 and CDR2: MDHEN and SYDVKM. The CDR3 spells CASSFGRTGVTEAFF. CDR3 sequence (DNA): TGTGCCAGCAGTTTTGGGAGGACAGGGGTCACTGAAGCTTTCTTT.

V gene TRBV16 combines with J gene TRBJ1-1, with TRBD1 as a possible D gene (5 bases). This CDR3 has 16 residues. The V gene lost 1 base and the J gene lost 2 bases, with 14 bases spanning the gap. CDR1 and CDR2 (germline): KGHSY, FQNENV. CDR3 sequence reads: CASSQYSWGDNTEAFF. The CDR3 DNA is TGTGCCAGCAGCCAATACTCTTGGGGGGACAACACTGAAGCTTTCTTT.

This clonotype came up many times. This CDR3 reads CASSSRRGYTEAFF. The CDR3, as DNA: TGTGCCAGCAGTTCGAGAAGGGGATACACTGAAGCTTTCTTT. The V gene is TRBV28, the J gene TRBJ1-1; weak D call: TRBD1 (5 bases). In germline, CDR1 is MDHEN, CDR2 SYDVKM. Trimming shortened V by 4 bases and J by 3 bases, and 12 bases separated the two germline ends. The CDR3 loop spans 14 amino acids. The full variable domain, in which reference TRBV28 and TRBJ1-1 provide the parts outside the CDR3, is DVKVTQSSRYLVKRTGEKVFLECVQDMDHENMFWYRQDPGLGLRLIYFSYDVKMKEKGDIPEGYSVSREKKERFSLILESASTNQTSMYLCASSSRRGYTEAFFGQGTRLTVV.

This rearrangement joins TRBV10-3 to TRBJ2-3; 9 bases align to TRBD1. CDR1 ENHRY and CDR2 SYGVKD come from the germline V gene. The junction had 11 bases not matched to a gene; V was cut back by 9 bases and J by 4 bases. The CDR3 is made up of 15 amino acids. Here the CDR3 DNA reads TGTGCCATACAACAGAACAGGGGGCGACCAGATACGCAGTATTTT. This codes for CAIQQNRGRPDTQYF.

The chain has TRBV29-1 and TRBJ1-1; D remains ambiguous. Germline V gene sequence: CDR1 SQVTM, CDR2 ANQGSEA. Trimming took 4 bases from V and 11 from J, leaving 14 bases between them. The CDR3 sequence is 11 residues long. The DNA of the CDR3 is TGCAGCGTTGGAAGCGACGGGGAGGCTTTCTTT. Encoded protein: CSVGSDGEAFF.

This chain uses TRBV3-1 with TRBJ2-7, with 7 bases lining up with TRBD1. This CDR3 has 15 residues. After removal of 4 bases from V and 3 bases from J, the junction contained 9 bases not matched to a gene. Germline CDR1 is LGHDT and CDR2 is YNNKEL (reference sequence). CDR3 coding DNA: TGTGCCAGCAGCCTTGGGGACAGTAGAGTCTACGAGCAGTACTTC. Its translation is CASSLGDSRVYEQYF.

V usage is TRBV6-2 or TRBV6-3 and J usage is TRBJ1-1; 7 nucleotides agree with TRBD1. Germline CDR1 reads MNHEY; CDR2 reads SVGEGT. J was trimmed by 1 base and V by 6 bases; bases with no gene match: 14. This CDR3 is built from 17 residues. CDR3 region: CASRMTGTEGGNTEAFF. In DNA, the CDR3 is TGTGCCAGCAGGATGACCGGGACAGAGGGGGGGAACACTGAAGCTTTCTTT.

This clonotype was seen just once. V gene TRBV3-1 combines with J gene TRBJ2-1, with 8 positions matching TRBD2. The CDR3 runs 14 residues. CDR1 and CDR2 from the germline V gene are LGHDT and YNNKEL (reference sequence). Germline trimming cut 1 base from V and 9 bases from J; bases unmatched to any gene: 5. The CDR3 region is CASSQVAGRGEQFF. In nucleotides, the CDR3 is TGTGCCAGCAGCCAAGTAGCGGGACGAGGTGAGCAGTTCTTC.

This clonotype came up once. The chain links TRBV7-9 to TRBJ2-7, with D possibly matching TRBD1 (8 bases). V dropped 5 bases and J dropped 5 bases, with 19 bases sitting between them. The CDR3 consists of 15 residues. The V gene's germline CDR1 is SEHNR and CDR2 FQNEAQ (reference sequence). CDR3 loop: CASSTKTGEGNEQYF. Written as DNA, the CDR3 is TGTGCCAGCAGCACCAAGACAGGGGAGGGGAACGAGCAGTACTTC.

In its sample, this clonotype was seen many times. The chain couples TRBV11-2 to TRBJ1-4, with a possible D match to TRBD1 (5 bases). The V and J ends lost 5 bases and 3 bases respectively, with 13 bases between them. The CDR3 is 15 amino acids. The germline V gene encodes CDR1 SGHAT and CDR2 FQNNGV. CDR3 DNA: TGTGCCAGCAGCCCAGAGCAGGGTGCTAATGAAAAACTGTTTTTT. The encoded protein is CASSPEQGANEKLFF.

The chain uses TRBV7-9 and TRBJ1-5; D is unresolved. The CDR3 contains 12 residues. CDR1 and CDR2 from the germline V gene are SEHNR and FQNEAQ (reference sequence). Between the trimmed V and J ends, which lost 5 bases and 4 bases, there was a span of 6 bases. CDR3 in amino acids: CASSQPNQPQHF. The CDR3 region has the DNA TGTGCCAGCAGCCAACCGAATCAGCCCCAGCATTTT.

The rearrangement links TRBV7-9 to TRBJ1-1; D gene ambiguous. The CDR3 sequence is 13 residues long. CDR1 and CDR2 from the germline V gene are SEHNR and FQNEAQ (reference sequence). The V gene lost 1 base and the J gene lost 4 bases, with 7 bases spanning the gap. DNA for the CDR3: TGTGCCAGCAGCTTAGGAGCCATCACTGAAGCTTTCTTT. Protein sequence: CASSLGAITEAFF.

The chain recombines TRBV13 with TRBJ2-1, with 12 bases matching TRBD2. The CDR3 sequence is 17 residues long. Per the germline V gene, CDR1 is PRHDT and CDR2 is FYEKMQ (reference sequence). Unmatched junction bases numbered 11, after V lost 4 bases and J lost 7 bases. The CDR3 reads CASSSRLAGDMGNEQFF. In nucleotides, the CDR3 is TGTGCCAGCAGCTCGCGACTAGCGGGAGATATGGGAAATGAGCAGTTCTTC.

The table lists this clonotype with many counts. This sequence joins TRBV6-1 and TRBJ2-5; 9 bases agree with TRBD1. J was trimmed by 4 bases and V by 4 bases; bases with no gene match: 13. Germline CDR1 is MNHNS and CDR2 is SASEGT. The CDR3 runs 17 residues. The CDR3 protein is CASSVTTGGSLGETQYF. The DNA for the CDR3 is TGTGCCAGCAGTGTTACGACAGGGGGGAGTTTAGGAGAGACCCAGTACTTC.

This clonotype occurred a few times. The V and J genes are TRBV30 and TRBJ1-1; D uncertain. Germline V gene sequence: CDR1 GTSNPN, CDR2 SVGIG (reference sequence). V was trimmed by 1 base and J by 4 bases, leaving 10 bases between them. The CDR3 consists of 13 residues. The CDR3 region has the DNA TGTGCCTGGAGTGGTCACCTGGGCACTGAAGCTTTCTTT. Its protein product is CAWSGHLGTEAFF.

V and J are TRBV11-2 and TRBJ2-2, with 11 bases identical to TRBD2. This CDR3 is 17 amino acids long. Germline trimming cut 3 bases from V and 2 bases from J; bases unmatched to any gene: 5. Germline lookup yields CDR1 SGHAT and CDR2 FQNNGV. CDR3 region: CASSFRLAGGNTGELFF. CDR3 nucleotide sequence: TGTGCCAGCAGCTTCCGCCTAGCGGGAGGCAACACCGGGGAGCTGTTTTTT. Filled out from reference TRBV11-2 and TRBJ2-2, the complete variable domain reads EAGVAQSPRYKIIEKRQSVAFWCNPISGHATLYWYQQILGQGPKLLIQFQNNGVVDDSQLPKDRFSAERLKGVDSTLKIQPAKLEDSAVYLCASSFRLAGGNTGELFFGEGSRLTVL.

This clonotype appeared once. The rearrangement uses TRBV20-1 and TRBJ2-3; tentatively, D is TRBD2 (6 bases). Germline V gene lookup returns CDR1 DFQATT and CDR2 SNEGSKA (reference sequence). CDR3 length: 12 residues. Trimming shortened V by 1 base and J by 12 bases, and 14 bases separated the two germline ends. DNA of the CDR3: TGCAGTGCTAGAGTCTCGGCGGGACCACAGTATTTT. Translated: CSARVSAGPQYF.

This clonotype was found a few times. CDR3 in DNA: TGCAGCGTGGGACAGGGGGCGAAAGGCTACACCTTC. It codes for CSVGQGAKGYTF. V usage is TRBV29-1 and J usage is TRBJ1-2; TRBD1 aligns across 12 bases. V was pared by 6 bases and J by 8 bases, with 4 bases of the junction left unmatched. Germline V gene lookup returns CDR1 SQVTM and CDR2 ANQGSEA. This CDR3 contains 12 residues.

This clonotype was observed many times. The rearrangement links TRBV6-2 or TRBV6-3 to TRBJ2-2; D remains ambiguous. The V and J ends lost 5 bases and 4 bases respectively, with 14 bases between them. CDR1 is MNHEY, CDR2 SVGEGT, per germline. CDR3 length equals 15 residues. DNA of the CDR3: TGTGCCAGCAGTGAAGCAAGCCGTGGCACCGGGGAGCTGTTTTTT. Its translation: CASSEASRGTGELFF.

The genes are TRBV12-3 or TRBV12-4 and TRBJ1-5; 10 bases are shared with TRBD1. This CDR3 is 15 amino acids long. V shed 6 bases, J shed 3 bases, and the junction held 5 bases outside the gene matches. The CDR3 region is CASRAGQGDNQPQHF. For the CDR3, the DNA is TGTGCCAGCAGGGCCGGACAGGGGGACAATCAGCCCCAGCATTTT.

The gene calls are TRBV10-2 and TRBJ1-2, with unresolved D. Germline loops: CDR1 WSHSY, CDR2 SAAADI. This CDR3 has 13 residues. V gave up 8 bases and J gave up 3 bases, with 13 bases separating them. This chain's CDR3 is CASSGSLDYGYTF. The CDR3 DNA reads as TGCGCCAGCTCGGGGAGCCTTGACTATGGCTACACCTTC.

The chain carries TRBV27 and TRBJ2-7; TRBD1 matches 8 bases. The CDR3 length is 17 residues. From germline, CDR1 is MNHEY and CDR2 SMNVEV (reference sequence). With 7 bases clipped from V and 5 bases from J, the junction kept 19 bases outside the gene matches. This chain's CDR3 is CASNAFIKRTGTHEQYF. The CDR3 DNA sequence: TGTGCCAGCAATGCCTTCATTAAGAGGACAGGGACCCACGAGCAGTACTTC.

The V call is TRBV7-2, the J call TRBJ1-5, with D unresolved. The germline V gene has CDR1 SGHTA and CDR2 FQGNSA. V was clipped by 1 base and J by 6 bases, with 10 bases between them. The CDR3 is 14 amino acids. The CDR3, as DNA: TGTGCCAGCAGCTTAGAATCGGGGAGTCAGCCCCAGCATTTT. Amino acid sequence: CASSLESGSQPQHF.

Here the CDR3 reads CASQDREDQPQHF. The CDR3 region has the DNA TGTGCCAGCCAGGACAGGGAGGATCAGCCCCAGCATTTT. The V call is TRBV10-3, the J call TRBJ1-5; 8 bases map to TRBD1. J was trimmed by 5 bases and V by 10 bases; bases with no gene match: 7. Looked up from germline, CDR1 is ENHRY and CDR2 is SYGVKD. The CDR3 is made up of 13 amino acids.

This clonotype was picked up many times. The chain employs TRBV3-1 and TRBJ1-1; the D gene is possibly TRBD1 (6 bases). There are 15 residues in the CDR3. The germline gives CDR1 LGHDT, CDR2 YNNKEL (reference sequence). Trimming removed 6 bases at V and 6 bases at J, with 20 bases between. CDR3 in DNA: TGTGCCAGCAGGAAACAGGGAACGTTCTTCGCTGAAGCTTTCTTT. Its translation: CASRKQGTFFAEAFF.

This clonotype was recorded at least ten times. J is TRBJ1-1 and V is TRBV28; 9 bases line up with TRBD1. Germline CDR1 and CDR2: MDHEN and SYDVKM. V was pared by 2 bases and J by 9 bases, with 7 bases of the junction left unmatched. CDR3 length equals 14 residues. The CDR3 here is CASSLRWDRVQAFF. Written as DNA, the CDR3 is TGTGCCAGCAGTTTAAGGTGGGACAGGGTCCAAGCTTTCTTT.

This clonotype came up a few times. The chain employs TRBV20-1 and TRBJ1-2; TRBD1 is a possible D gene (5 bases). Trimming shortened V by 1 base and J by 4 bases, and 13 bases separated the two germline ends. Germline V CDR1 and CDR2: DFQATT, SNEGSKA (reference sequence). The CDR3 spans 14 residues. For the CDR3, the DNA is TGCAGTGCTAGAGTCCTTGGGGCGGGCTATGGCTACACCTTC. It yields the protein CSARVLGAGYGYTF.

This clonotype was observed a few times. The CDR3 nucleotides read TGTGCCAGCGGGACAGGGACAAGCAATCAGCCCCAGCATTTT. As protein: CASGTGTSNQPQHF. The V and J genes are TRBV7-8 and TRBJ1-5; 9 bases map to TRBD1. J gave up 1 base and V 8 bases, and 3 bases lay outside the gene matches. Germline CDR1 reads SGHVS; CDR2 reads FQNEAQ. There are 14 residues in the CDR3.

This chain links TRBV6-1 with TRBJ1-2; 9 bases fit TRBD1. CDR1 is MNHNS and CDR2 is SASEGT in the germline V gene. Unmatched junction bases numbered 12, after V lost 6 bases and J lost 7 bases. The CDR3 has 15 residues. This CDR3 is CASSLHGQGWPGYTF. In DNA form, the CDR3 reads TGTGCCAGCAGCCTCCACGGACAGGGGTGGCCTGGCTACACCTTC.